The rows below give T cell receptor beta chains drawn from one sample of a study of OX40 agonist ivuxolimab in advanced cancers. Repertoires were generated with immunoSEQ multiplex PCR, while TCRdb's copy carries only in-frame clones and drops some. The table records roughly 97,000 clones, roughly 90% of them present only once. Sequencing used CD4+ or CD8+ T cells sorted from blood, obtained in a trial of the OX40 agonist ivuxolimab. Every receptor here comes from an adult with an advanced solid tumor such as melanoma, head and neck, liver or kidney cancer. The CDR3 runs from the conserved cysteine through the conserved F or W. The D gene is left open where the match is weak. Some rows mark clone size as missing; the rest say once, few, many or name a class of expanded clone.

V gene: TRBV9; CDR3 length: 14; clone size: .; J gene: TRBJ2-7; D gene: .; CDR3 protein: CASSPRAGDYEQYF; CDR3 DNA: TGTGCCAGCAGCCCCAGGGCGGGCGACTACGAGCAGTACTTC
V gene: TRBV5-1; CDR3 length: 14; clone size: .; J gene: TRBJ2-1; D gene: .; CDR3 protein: CASSLGQANNEQFF; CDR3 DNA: TGCGCCAGCAGCTTGGGCCAGGCTAACAATGAGCAGTTCTTC
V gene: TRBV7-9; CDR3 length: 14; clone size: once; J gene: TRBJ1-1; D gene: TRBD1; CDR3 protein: CASSWTGGWTEAFF; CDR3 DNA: TGTGCCAGCAGTTGGACAGGGGGCTGGACTGAAGCTTTCTTT
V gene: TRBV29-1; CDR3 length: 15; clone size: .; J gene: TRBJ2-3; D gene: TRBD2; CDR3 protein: CSVSPASGGTDTQYF; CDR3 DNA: TGCAGCGTTTCCCCGGCTAGCGGGGGCACAGATACGCAGTATTTT
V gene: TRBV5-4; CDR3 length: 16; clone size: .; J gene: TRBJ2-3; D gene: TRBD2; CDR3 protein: CASSSSGGSYTDTQYF; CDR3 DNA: TGTGCCAGCAGCTCTAGCGGGGGGTCCTACACAGATACGCAGTATTTT
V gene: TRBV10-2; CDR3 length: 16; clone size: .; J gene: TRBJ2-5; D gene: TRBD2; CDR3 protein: CASSESIAGGHETQYF; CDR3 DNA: TGCGCCAGCAGTGAGTCTATAGCGGGGGGGCATGAGACCCAGTACTTC
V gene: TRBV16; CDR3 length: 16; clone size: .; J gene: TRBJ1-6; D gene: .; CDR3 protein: CASSQWWEAYNSPLHF; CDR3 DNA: TGTGCCAGCAGCCAATGGTGGGAAGCCTATAATTCACCCCTCCACTTT
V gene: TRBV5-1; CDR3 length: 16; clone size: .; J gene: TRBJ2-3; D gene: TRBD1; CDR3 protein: CASSSDGTVHTDTQYF; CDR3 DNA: TGCGCCAGCAGCTCCGACGGGACAGTGCACACAGATACGCAGTATTTT
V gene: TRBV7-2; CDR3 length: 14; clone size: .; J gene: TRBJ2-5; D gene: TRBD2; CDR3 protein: CASSSSRSGGEQYF; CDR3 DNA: TGTGCCAGCAGCTCAAGTCGTAGCGGGGGGGAGCAGTACTTC
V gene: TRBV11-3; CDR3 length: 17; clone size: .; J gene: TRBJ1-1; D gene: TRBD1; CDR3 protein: CASSLNARGQGTAEAFF; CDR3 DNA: TGTGCCAGCAGCCTAAATGCCCGCGGACAGGGGACGGCTGAAGCTTTCTTT
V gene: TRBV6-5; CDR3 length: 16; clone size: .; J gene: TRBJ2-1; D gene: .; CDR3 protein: CASRYGLASKGNEQFF; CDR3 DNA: TGTGCCAGCAGATACGGGCTAGCGTCCAAGGGGAATGAGCAGTTCTTC
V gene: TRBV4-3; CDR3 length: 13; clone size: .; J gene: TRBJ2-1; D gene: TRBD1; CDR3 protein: CASSPTGGPKQFF; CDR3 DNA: TGCGCCAGCAGCCCCACAGGGGGGCCTAAGCAGTTCTTC
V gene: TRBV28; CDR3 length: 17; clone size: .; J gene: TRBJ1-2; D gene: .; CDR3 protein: CASSSPSGLLGNYGYTF; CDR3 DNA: TGTGCCAGCAGTTCCCCATCCGGCCTGCTGGGTAACTATGGCTACACCTTC
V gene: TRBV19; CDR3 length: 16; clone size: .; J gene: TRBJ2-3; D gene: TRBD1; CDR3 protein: CASSGTGNWGTDTQYF; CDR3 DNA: TGTGCCAGTAGCGGGACAGGCAATTGGGGTACAGATACGCAGTATTTT